This TCR beta chain was recovered during a study of Ad26.COV2.S vaccination and SARS-CoV-2 variants. There are 14 residues in the CDR3. Germline CDR1 is SGHDN and CDR2 is FVKESK. The V gene lost 2 bases and the J gene lost 6 bases, with 12 bases spanning the gap. This table comes from immunoSEQ multiplex PCR, and its TCRdb copy is limited to in-frame clones, with some not included. The data hold around 86,000 clones, with approximately 86% observed a single time. Concerning this clone itself: Its antigen is undetermined.

Whole-study findings and limits: Similar non-spike TCR breadth was observed in recipients of vaccine and of placebo. Compared with placebo recipients, vaccine recipients had higher spike-specific TCR breadth. Measurements of TCR breadth and depth may have given underestimates of the total T cell responses. Reported findings describe substantial breadth in spike-specific CD8+ and CD4+ T cell responses following vaccination.

J is TRBJ2-3 and V is TRBV14, with TRBD1 as a possible D gene (5 bases). Sequences were derived from peripheral blood, sampled after recovery from COVID-19. This receptor was taken from a human donor who had recovered from COVID-19. CDR3: CASSQQGYADTQYF. The CDR3 nucleotides are TGTGCCAGCAGCCAACAGGGATATGCGGATACGCAGTATTTT.